Listed here is a single T cell receptor beta chain. The target antigen is unknown. Each donor's blood draw was approximately 10 milliliters of peripheral blood. Trimming took off 5 bases at V and 4 bases at J, with 20 bases between the two ends. CDR3 size: 16 residues. Per the germline V gene, CDR1 is SEHNR and CDR2 is FQNEAQ (reference sequence). These data are taken from a study of blood T cells in healthy people across ages. Across the whole study: About one barcoded TCR beta cDNA was captured per two T cells. Whole-study results and caveats: Among T cells, TCR beta diversity per million cells dropped roughly linearly as age rose.

A J-beta primer mix and a sample-barcoded 5' primer were used in a second PCR of about 7 to 12 cycles. Carrying 12 random nucleotides, a template-switch adaptor labeled each individual cDNA molecule. TCRdb reanalysed the 5' RACE reads using MiXCR and keeps one entry per CDR3 protein. The repertoire holds around 1.5 million distinct CDR3 sequences, with almost 35% as singletons. Sequencing was performed on blood. The TCR sequence derives from a woman in her 30s in good health. The V and J genes are TRBV7-9 and TRBJ1-2; the D gene is possibly TRBD1 (5 bases). This CDR3 is CASSHSSIGGSYGYTF. The CDR3 DNA reads TGTGCCAGCAGCCACTCCTCAATCGGGGGAAGCTATGGCTACACCTTC.